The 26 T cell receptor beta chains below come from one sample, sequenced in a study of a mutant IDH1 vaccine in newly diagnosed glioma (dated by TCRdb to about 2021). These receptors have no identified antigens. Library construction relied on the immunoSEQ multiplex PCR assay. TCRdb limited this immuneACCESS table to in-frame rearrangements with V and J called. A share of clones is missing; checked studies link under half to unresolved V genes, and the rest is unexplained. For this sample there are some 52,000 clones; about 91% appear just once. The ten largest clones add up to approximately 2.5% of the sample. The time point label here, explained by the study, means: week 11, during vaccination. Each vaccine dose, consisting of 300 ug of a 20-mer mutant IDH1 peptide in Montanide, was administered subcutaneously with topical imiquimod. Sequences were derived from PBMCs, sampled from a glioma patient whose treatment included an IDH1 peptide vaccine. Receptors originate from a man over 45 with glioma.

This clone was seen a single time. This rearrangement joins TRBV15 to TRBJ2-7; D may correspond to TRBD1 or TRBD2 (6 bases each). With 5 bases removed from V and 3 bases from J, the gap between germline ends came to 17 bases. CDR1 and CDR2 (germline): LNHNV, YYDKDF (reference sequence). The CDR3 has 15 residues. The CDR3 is CATSQVGGSVYEQYF. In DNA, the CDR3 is TGTGCCACCAGCCAAGTAGGGGGGTCGGTCTACGAGCAGTACTTC.

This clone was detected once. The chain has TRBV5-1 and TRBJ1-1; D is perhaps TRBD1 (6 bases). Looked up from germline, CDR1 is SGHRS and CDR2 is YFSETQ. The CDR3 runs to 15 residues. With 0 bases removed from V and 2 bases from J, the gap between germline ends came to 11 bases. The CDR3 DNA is TGCGCCAGCAGCTTGGGGACAGAACCCAACACTGAAGCTTTCTTT. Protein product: CASSLGTEPNTEAFF.

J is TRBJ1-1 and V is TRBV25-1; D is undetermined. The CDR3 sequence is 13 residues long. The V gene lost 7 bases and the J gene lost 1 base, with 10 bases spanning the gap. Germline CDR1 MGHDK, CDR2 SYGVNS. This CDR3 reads CASTEPWNTEAFF. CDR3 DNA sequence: TGTGCCAGCACCGAGCCGTGGAACACTGAAGCTTTCTTT.

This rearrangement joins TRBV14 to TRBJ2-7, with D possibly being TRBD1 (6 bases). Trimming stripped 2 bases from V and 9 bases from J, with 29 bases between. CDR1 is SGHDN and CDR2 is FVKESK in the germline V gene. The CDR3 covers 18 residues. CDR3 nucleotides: TGTGCCAGCAGCCAAACTTCCTTCCCCCGGGACAAGACTTTTGGGCAGTACTTC. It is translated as CASSQTSFPRDKTFGQYF.

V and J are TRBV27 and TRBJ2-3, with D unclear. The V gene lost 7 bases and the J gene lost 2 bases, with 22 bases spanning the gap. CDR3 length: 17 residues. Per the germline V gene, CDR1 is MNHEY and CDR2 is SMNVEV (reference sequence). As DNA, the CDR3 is TGTGCCAGCACCCCTGTCGCACAGCGACGGACCACAGATACGCAGTATTTT. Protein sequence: CASTPVAQRRTTDTQYF.

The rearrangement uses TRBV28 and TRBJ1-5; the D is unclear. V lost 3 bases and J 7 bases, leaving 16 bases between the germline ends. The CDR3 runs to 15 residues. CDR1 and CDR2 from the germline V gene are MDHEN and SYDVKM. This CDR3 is CASSLGGAVRQPQHF. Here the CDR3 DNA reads TGTGCCAGCAGTTTGGGCGGTGCAGTGAGACAGCCCCAGCATTTT. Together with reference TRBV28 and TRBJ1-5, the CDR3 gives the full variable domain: DVKVTQSSRYLVKRTGEKVFLECVQDMDHENMFWYRQDPGLGLRLIYFSYDVKMKEKGDIPEGYSVSREKKERFSLILESASTNQTSMYLCASSLGGAVRQPQHFGDGTRLSIL.

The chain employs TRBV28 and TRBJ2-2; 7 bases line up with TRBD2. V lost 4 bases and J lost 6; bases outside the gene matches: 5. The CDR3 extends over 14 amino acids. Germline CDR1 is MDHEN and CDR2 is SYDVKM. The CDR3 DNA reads TGTGCCAGCAGTTCCGGGGGGAAGGCCGGGGAGCTGTTTTTT. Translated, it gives CASSSGGKAGELFF. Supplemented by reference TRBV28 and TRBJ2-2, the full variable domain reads DVKVTQSSRYLVKRTGEKVFLECVQDMDHENMFWYRQDPGLGLRLIYFSYDVKMKEKGDIPEGYSVSREKKERFSLILESASTNQTSMYLCASSSGGKAGELFFGEGSRLTVL.

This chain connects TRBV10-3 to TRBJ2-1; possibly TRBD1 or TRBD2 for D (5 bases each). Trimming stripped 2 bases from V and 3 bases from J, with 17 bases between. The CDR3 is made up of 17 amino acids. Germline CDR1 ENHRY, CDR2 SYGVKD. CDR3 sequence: CAISEEAGAPLYNEQFF. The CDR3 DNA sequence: TGTGCCATCAGTGAGGAGGCCGGGGCCCCCCTCTACAATGAGCAGTTCTTC.

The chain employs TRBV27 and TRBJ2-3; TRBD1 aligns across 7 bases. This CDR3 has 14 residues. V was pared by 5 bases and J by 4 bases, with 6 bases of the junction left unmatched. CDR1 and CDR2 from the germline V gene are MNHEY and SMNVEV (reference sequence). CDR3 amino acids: CASSLRQGSDTQYF. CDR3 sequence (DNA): TGTGCCAGCAGTCTCAGACAGGGCTCAGATACGCAGTATTTT.

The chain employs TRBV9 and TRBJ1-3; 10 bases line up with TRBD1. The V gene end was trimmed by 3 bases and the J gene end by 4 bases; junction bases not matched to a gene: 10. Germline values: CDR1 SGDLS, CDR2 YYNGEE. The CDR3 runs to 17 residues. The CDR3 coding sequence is TGTGCCAGCAGCGGGACAGGGGGTCCGCTCTCGGGAAACACCATATATTTT. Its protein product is CASSGTGGPLSGNTIYF.

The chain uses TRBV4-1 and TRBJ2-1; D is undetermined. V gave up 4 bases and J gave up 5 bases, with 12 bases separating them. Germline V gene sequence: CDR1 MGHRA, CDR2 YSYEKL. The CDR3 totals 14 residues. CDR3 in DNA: TGCGCCAGCAGCCGAATCAGCACCGACAATGAGCAGTTCTTC. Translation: CASSRISTDNEQFF.

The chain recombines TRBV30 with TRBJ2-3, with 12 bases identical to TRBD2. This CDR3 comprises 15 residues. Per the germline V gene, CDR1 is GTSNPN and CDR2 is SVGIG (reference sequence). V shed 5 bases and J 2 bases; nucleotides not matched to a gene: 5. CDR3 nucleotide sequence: TGTGCCTGGGGTTCTAGCGGGAGGGCCACAGATACGCAGTATTTT. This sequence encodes CAWGSSGRATDTQYF.

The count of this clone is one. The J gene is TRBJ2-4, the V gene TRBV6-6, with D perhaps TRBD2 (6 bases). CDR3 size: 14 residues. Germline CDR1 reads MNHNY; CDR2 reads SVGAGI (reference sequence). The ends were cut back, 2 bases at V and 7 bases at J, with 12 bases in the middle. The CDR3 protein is CASSYSGGANIQYF. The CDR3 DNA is TGTGCCAGCAGTTACAGTGGAGGGGCGAACATTCAGTACTTC.

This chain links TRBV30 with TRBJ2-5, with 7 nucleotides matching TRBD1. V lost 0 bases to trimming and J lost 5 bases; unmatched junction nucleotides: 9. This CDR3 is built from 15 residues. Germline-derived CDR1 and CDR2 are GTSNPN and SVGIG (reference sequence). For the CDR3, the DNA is TGTGCCTGGAGTGTGTGGGGACAGCGAGGCGAGACCCAGTACTTC. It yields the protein CAWSVWGQRGETQYF.

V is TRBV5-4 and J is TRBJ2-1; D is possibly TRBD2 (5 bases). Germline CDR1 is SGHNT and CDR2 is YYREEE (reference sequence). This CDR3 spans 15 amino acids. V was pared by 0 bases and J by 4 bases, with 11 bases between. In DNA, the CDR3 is TGTGCCAGCAGCTTGGATCCGGGAAATTACAATGAGCAGTTCTTC. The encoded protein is CASSLDPGNYNEQFF.

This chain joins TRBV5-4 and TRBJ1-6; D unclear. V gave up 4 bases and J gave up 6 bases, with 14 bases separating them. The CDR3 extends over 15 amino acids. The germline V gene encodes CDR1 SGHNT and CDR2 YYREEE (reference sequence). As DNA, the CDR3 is TGTGCCAGCAGCCCTGGAGGGTCAGTTAATTCACCCCTCCACTTT. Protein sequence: CASSPGGSVNSPLHF. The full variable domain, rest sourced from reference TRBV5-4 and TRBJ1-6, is ETGVTQSPTHLIKTRGQQVTLRCSSQSGHNTVSWYQQALGQGPQFIFQYYREEENGRGNFPPRFSGLQFPNYSSELNVNALELDDSALYLCASSPGGSVNSPLHFGNGTRLTVT.

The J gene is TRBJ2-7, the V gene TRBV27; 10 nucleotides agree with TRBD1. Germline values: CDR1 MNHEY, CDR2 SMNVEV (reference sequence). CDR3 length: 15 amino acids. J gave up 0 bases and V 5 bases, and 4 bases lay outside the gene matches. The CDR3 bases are TGTGCCAGCAGTGTAAGACAGGGGGCCTCCTACGAGCAGTACTTC. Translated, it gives CASSVRQGASYEQYF.

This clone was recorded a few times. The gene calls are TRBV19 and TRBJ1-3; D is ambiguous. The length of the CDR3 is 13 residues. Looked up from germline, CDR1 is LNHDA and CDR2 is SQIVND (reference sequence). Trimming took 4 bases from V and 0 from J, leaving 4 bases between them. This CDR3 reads CASSTNSGNTIYF. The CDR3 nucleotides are TGTGCCAGTAGTACAAACTCTGGAAACACCATATATTTT.

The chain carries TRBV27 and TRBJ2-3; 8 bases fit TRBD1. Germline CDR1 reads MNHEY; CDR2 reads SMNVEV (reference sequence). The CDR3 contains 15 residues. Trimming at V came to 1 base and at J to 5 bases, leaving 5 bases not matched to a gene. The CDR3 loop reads CASSLFAGGRDTQYF. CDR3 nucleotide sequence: TGTGCCAGCAGTTTATTCGCAGGGGGCAGAGATACGCAGTATTTT.

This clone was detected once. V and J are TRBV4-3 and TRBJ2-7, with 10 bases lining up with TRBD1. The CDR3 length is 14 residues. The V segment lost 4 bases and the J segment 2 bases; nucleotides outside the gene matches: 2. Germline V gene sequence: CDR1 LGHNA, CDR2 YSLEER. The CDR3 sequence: CASSLDRGTYEQYF. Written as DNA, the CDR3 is TGCGCCAGCAGCCTGGACAGGGGGACCTACGAGCAGTACTTC.

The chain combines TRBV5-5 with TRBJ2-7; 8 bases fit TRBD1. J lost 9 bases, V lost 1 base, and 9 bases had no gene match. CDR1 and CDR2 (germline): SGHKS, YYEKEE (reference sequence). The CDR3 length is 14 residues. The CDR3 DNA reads TGTGCCAGCAGCTTGAACCCTGGACAGGGCGGGCAGTACTTC. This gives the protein CASSLNPGQGGQYF. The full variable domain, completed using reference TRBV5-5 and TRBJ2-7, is DAGVTQSPTHLIKTRGQQVTLRCSPISGHKSVSWYQQVLGQGPQFIFQYYEKEERGRGNFPDRFSARQFPNYSSELNVNALLLGDSALYLCASSLNPGQGGQYFGPGTRLTVT.

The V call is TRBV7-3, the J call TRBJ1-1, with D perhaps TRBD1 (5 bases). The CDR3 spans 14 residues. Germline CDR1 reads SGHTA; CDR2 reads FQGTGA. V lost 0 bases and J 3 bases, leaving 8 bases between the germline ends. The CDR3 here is CASSLTREDTEAFF. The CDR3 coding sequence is TGTGCCAGCAGCTTAACCAGGGAGGACACTGAAGCTTTCTTT.

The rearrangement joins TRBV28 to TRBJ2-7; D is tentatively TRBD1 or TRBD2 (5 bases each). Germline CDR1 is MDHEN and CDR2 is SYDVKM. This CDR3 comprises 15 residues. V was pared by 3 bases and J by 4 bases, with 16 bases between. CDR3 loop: CASSFPGSRAYEQYF. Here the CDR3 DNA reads TGTGCCAGCAGTTTCCCGGGGAGCAGGGCATACGAGCAGTACTTC.

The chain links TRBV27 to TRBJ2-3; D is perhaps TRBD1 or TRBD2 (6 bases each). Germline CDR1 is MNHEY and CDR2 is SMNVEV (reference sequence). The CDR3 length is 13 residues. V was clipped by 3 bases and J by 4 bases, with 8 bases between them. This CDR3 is CASSFGGPDTQYF. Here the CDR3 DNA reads TGTGCCAGCAGTTTTGGGGGGCCAGATACGCAGTATTTT.

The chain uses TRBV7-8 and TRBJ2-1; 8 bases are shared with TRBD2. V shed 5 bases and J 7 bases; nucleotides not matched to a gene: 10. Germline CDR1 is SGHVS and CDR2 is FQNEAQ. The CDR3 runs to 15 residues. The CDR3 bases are TGTGCCAGCAGCCACCGCCGGGAGGGCCATAATGAGCAGTTCTTC. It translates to CASSHRREGHNEQFF.

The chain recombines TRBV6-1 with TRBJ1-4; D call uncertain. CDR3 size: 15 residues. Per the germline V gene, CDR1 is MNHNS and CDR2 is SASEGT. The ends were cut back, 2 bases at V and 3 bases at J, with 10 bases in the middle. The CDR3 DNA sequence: TGTGCCAGCAGTGAAATGTGGGGATCTAATGAAAAACTGTTTTTT. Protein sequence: CASSEMWGSNEKLFF.